The source of this T cell receptor beta chain is a study of T cells in localized non-small cell lung cancer. Study-wide results and caveats: Paired adjacent lung recovered a median about 61 of the top 100 tumor clones. Tumor samples were not multi-region, leaving intratumor heterogeneity unexcluded.

Assay: immunoSEQ multiplex PCR; the TCRdb copy retains only in-frame clones and omits some. The data contain 25,000 or so clones, 85% to 90% of them singletons. The CDR3 is 15 amino acids. CDR1 and CDR2 (germline): SGHTA, FQGTGA. V dropped 2 bases and J dropped 3 bases, with 8 bases sitting between them. On this clone: The antigen is undetermined.

J is TRBJ2-6 and V is TRBV7-3; a weak D match, TRBD1 (6 bases). The receptor's source is a man aged 40-75 years with stage II lung adenocarcinoma. Source: PBMCs, taken before any cancer treatment. The CDR3 spells CASSLQGYGANVLTF. CDR3 sequence (DNA): TGTGCCAGCAGCTTACAGGGGTATGGGGCCAACGTCCTGACTTTC.